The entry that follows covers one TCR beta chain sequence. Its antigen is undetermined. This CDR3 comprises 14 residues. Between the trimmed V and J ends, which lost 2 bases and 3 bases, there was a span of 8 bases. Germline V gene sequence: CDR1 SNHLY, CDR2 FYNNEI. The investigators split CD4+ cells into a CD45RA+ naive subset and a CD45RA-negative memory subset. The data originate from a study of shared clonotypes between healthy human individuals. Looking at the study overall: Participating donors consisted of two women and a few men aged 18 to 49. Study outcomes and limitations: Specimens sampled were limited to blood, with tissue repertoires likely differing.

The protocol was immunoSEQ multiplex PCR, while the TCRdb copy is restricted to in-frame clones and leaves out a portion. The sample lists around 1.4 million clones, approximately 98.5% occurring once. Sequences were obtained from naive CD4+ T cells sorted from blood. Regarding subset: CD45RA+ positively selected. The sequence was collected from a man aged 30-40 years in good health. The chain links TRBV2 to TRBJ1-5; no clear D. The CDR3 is CASSERGNNQPQHF. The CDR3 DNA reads TGTGCCAGCAGTGAAAGAGGGAACAATCAGCCCCAGCATTTT.